Below, 10 T cell receptor beta chains from the same sample are listed, as sequenced in a study of beta chain features in type 1 diabetes. Reverse transcribing all isolated RNA meant expressed TCRB transcripts were sequenced. Only in-frame clones appear in the TCRdb table, and some are missing; sequencing was by immunoSEQ multiplex PCR. This table has roughly 130,000 clones, just over 9% appearing once. Sequenced input: central memory CD4+ T cells from blood. These receptor sequences come from a man between 18 and 35 years old in good health.

This clone was counted a few times. The chain uses TRBV6-1 and TRBJ2-7; D is uncertain. Trimming removed 1 base at V and 6 bases at J, with 7 bases between. The germline V gene encodes CDR1 MNHNS and CDR2 SASEGT. The CDR3 is made up of 12 amino acids. This chain's CDR3 is CASSEVPSEQYF. The CDR3 nucleotides read TGTGCCAGCAGTGAAGTCCCGTCCGAGCAGTACTTC.

The chain combines TRBV18 with TRBJ1-6, with 8 bases aligning to TRBD1. Germline CDR1 and CDR2: KGHSH and LQKENI. This CDR3 spans 16 amino acids. The J segment lost 0 bases and the V segment lost 2 bases, leaving 0 bases of the junction unmatched. The CDR3 protein is CASSPGQGSYNSPLHF. In DNA form, the CDR3 reads TGTGCCAGCTCACCAGGACAGGGCTCCTATAATTCACCCCTCCACTTT.

This chain joins TRBV28 and TRBJ1-5; D may be TRBD1 (6 bases). Trimming took 6 bases from V and 4 from J, leaving 13 bases between them. In germline, CDR1 is MDHEN, CDR2 SYDVKM. The CDR3 is 14 residues long. CDR3 sequence (DNA): TGTGCCAGCAGCCAACACAGGGCTAATCAGCCCCAGCATTTT. Protein: CASSQHRANQPQHF.

In its sample, this clone was seen a few times. The chain recombines TRBV5-4 with TRBJ2-2; 12 nucleotides line up with TRBD1. The ends lost 0 bases at V and 6 bases at J; junction bases unmatched: 6. This CDR3 comprises 17 residues. CDR1 is SGHNT and CDR2 is YYREEE in the germline V gene (reference sequence). The chain's CDR3 is CASSLGRDRGLAGELFF. For the CDR3, the DNA is TGTGCCAGCAGCTTGGGAAGGGACAGGGGGCTCGCCGGGGAGCTGTTTTTT.

V and J are TRBV6-5 and TRBJ2-3, with a possible D match to TRBD1 (6 bases). The CDR3 runs to 15 residues. Germline V gene lookup returns CDR1 MNHEY and CDR2 SVGAGI. V shed 0 bases and J shed 4 bases, with 11 bases lying between them. This CDR3 is CASSYSTGFSDTQYF. The CDR3 DNA follows: TGTGCCAGCAGTTACTCGACAGGTTTCTCAGATACGCAGTATTTT.

This clone was picked up a small number of times. The chain joins TRBV6-5 to TRBJ2-1; 8 positions match TRBD2. Germline trimming cut 5 bases from V and 7 bases from J; bases unmatched to any gene: 7. The CDR3 is 14 residues long. CDR1 is MNHEY, CDR2 SVGAGI, per germline. The CDR3 is CASSRAAGVNEQFF. As DNA, the CDR3 is TGTGCCAGCAGTCGCGCAGCGGGGGTGAATGAGCAGTTCTTC.

This clone was seen a handful of times. V and J are TRBV29-1 and TRBJ1-5, with 9 nucleotides matching TRBD1. CDR3 size: 13 residues. CDR1 and CDR2 from the germline V gene are SQVTM and ANQGSEA. V lost 6 bases to trimming and J lost 6 bases; unmatched junction nucleotides: 6. CDR3 amino acids: CSVTGGFGQPQHF. The CDR3, as DNA: TGCAGCGTGACAGGGGGGTTTGGTCAGCCCCAGCATTTT.

The genes are TRBV6-1 and TRBJ2-1; 8 nucleotides agree with TRBD1. The germline V gene has CDR1 MNHNS and CDR2 SASEGT. The junction had 6 bases not matched to a gene; V was cut back by 5 bases and J by 9 bases. This CDR3 comprises 13 residues. CDR3 sequence: CASSLQGASEQFF. CDR3 sequence (DNA): TGTGCCAGCAGTCTTCAGGGGGCGAGTGAGCAGTTCTTC.

This clone was picked up a small number of times. The genes are TRBV7-3 and TRBJ2-3; 8 bases fit TRBD1. Germline V gene sequence: CDR1 SGHTA, CDR2 FQGTGA. This CDR3 has 14 amino acids. Trimming took 5 bases from V and 4 from J; bases not matched to a gene: 5. The CDR3 region has the DNA TGTGCCAGCAGCGACAGGGGCTTGGCAGATACGCAGTATTTT. It codes for CASSDRGLADTQYF.

This clone came up many times. The gene calls are TRBV5-1 and TRBJ1-2; D might be TRBD1 (5 bases). The CDR3 totals 13 residues. From germline, CDR1 is SGHRS and CDR2 YFSETQ. Trimming removed 2 bases from V and 4 bases from J, with 9 bases in between. In DNA form, the CDR3 reads TGCGCCAGCAGCTTCCCCGGGGGCTATGGCTACACCTTC. Translation: CASSFPGGYGYTF.